This T cell receptor (beta chain) was captured in a study of monozygotic twins with inflammatory bowel disease. The RNA usage for each TCR library was around 4,000 ng of total RNA. TCRdb reworked the 5' RACE reads into one entry per CDR3 protein, no DNA. This table lists 150,000 to 200,000 distinct CDR3 sequences. Unsorted whole blood yielded the total RNA, with T cells left unselected. The length of the CDR3 is 16 residues. From germline, CDR1 is SGHRS and CDR2 YFSETQ. This TCR was recovered from a human donor with ulcerative colitis or Crohn's disease, or a healthy co-twin of an affected twin (not recorded which). The sequenced material came from blood. The chain recombines TRBV5-1 with TRBJ1-5; TCRdb proposes TRBD1, but this gene call is untestable without DNA. CDR3 loop: CASSLYPGYSNQPQHF.